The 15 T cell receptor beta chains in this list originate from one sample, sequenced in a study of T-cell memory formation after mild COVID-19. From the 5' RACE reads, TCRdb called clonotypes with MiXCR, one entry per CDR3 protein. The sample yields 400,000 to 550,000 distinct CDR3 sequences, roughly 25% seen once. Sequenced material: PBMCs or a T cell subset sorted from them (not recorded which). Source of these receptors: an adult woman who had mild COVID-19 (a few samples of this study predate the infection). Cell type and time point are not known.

This CDR3 reads CASRTRAQVNEQFF. CDR3 DNA: TGTGCCAGCAGAACTAGGGCGCAAGTCAATGAGCAGTTCTTC. The chain recombines TRBV27 with TRBJ2-1, with D maybe TRBD2 (5 bases). The CDR3 runs 14 residues. Looked up from germline, CDR1 is MNHEY and CDR2 is SMNVEV (reference sequence). The germline V and J ends were trimmed by 6 bases and 6 bases, with 15 bases remaining between them.

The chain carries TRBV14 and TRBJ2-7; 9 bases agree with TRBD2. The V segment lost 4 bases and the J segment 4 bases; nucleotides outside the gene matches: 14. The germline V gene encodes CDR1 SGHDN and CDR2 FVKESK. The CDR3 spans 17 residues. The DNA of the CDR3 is TGTGCCAGCAGCCCGACCGCGAGTAGCGGGAGAGGATACGAGCAGTACTTC. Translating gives CASSPTASSGRGYEQYF.

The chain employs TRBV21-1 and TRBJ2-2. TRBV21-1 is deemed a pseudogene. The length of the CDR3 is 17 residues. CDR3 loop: CASSPKGTAPSTGELFF. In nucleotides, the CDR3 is TGTGCCAGCAGCCCTAAGGGAACAGCCCCGAGCACCGGGGAGCTGTTTTTT.

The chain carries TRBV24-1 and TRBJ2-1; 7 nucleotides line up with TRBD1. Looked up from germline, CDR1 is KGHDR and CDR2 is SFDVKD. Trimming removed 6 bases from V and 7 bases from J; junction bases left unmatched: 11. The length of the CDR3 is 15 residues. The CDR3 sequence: CATSFPGQADNEQFF. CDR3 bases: TGTGCCACCAGTTTCCCTGGACAGGCTGATAATGAGCAGTTCTTC.

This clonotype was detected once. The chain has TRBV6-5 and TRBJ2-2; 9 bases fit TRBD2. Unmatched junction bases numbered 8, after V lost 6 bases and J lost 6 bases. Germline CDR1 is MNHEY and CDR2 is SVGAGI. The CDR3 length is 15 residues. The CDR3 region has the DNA TGTGCCAGCAGCGAGGGAGCGGGGGGACCCGGGGAGCTGTTTTTT. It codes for CASSEGAGGPGELFF.

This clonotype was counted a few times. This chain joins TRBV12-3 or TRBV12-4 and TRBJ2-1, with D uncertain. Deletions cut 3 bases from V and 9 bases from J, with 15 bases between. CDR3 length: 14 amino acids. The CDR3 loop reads CASSFKWQTPEQFF. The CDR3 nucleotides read TGTGCCAGCAGTTTTAAGTGGCAAACCCCTGAGCAGTTCTTC.

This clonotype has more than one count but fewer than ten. The CDR3 DNA follows: TGTGCCAGCAGCCCTGTTTATCCCCTCTCCTCCTACGAGCAGTACTTC. This gives the protein CASSPVYPLSSYEQYF. The chain couples TRBV6-2 or TRBV6-3 to TRBJ2-7; D gene unclear. The CDR3 runs to 16 residues. Trimming shortened V by 6 bases and J by 0 bases, and 18 bases separated the two germline ends. CDR1 MNHEY and CDR2 SVGEGT come from the germline V gene.

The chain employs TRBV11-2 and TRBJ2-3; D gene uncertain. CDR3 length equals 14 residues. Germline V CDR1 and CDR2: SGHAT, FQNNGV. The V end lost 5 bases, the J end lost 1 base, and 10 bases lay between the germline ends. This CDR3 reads CASSPTQGTDTQYF. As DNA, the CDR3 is TGTGCCAGCAGCCCTACGCAGGGCACAGATACGCAGTATTTT.

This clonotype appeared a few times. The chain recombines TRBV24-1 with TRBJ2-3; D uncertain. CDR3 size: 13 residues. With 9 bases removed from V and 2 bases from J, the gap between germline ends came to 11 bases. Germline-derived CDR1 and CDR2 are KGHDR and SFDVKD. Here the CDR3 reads CATCKGVTDTQYF. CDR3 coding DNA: TGTGCCACCTGCAAGGGCGTCACAGATACGCAGTATTTT.

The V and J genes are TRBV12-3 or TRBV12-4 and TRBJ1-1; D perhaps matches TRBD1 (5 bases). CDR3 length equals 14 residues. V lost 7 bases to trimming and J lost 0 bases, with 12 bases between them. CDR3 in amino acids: CASTLAGLNTEAFF. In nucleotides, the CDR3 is TGTGCCAGCACTCTAGCAGGGTTGAACACTGAAGCTTTCTTT.

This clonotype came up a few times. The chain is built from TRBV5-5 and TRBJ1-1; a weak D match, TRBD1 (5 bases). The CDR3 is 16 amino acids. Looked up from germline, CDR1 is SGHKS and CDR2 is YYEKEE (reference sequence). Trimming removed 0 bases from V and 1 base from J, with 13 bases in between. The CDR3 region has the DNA TGTGCCAGCAGCTTGGCAATCGGGGACTCGAACACTGAAGCTTTCTTT. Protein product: CASSLAIGDSNTEAFF.

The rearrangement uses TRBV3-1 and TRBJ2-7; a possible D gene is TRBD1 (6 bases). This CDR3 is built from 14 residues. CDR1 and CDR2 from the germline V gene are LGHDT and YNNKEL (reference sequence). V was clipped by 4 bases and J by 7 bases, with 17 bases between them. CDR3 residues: CASSLRQGSKEQYF. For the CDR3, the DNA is TGTGCCAGCAGCCTGAGGCAGGGGTCTAAAGAGCAGTACTTC.

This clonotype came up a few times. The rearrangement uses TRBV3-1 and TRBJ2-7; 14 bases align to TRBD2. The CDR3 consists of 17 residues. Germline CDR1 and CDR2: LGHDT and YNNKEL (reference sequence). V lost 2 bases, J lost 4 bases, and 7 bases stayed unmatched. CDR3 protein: CASSQNPGLAGVYEQYF. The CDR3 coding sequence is TGTGCCAGCAGCCAAAACCCGGGACTAGCGGGGGTGTACGAGCAGTACTTC.

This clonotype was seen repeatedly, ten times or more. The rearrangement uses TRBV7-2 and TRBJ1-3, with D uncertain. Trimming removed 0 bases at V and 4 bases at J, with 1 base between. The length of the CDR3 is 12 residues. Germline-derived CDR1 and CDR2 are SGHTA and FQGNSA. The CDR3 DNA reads TGTGCCAGCAGCTTAGCCGGAAACACCATATATTTT. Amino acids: CASSLAGNTIYF.

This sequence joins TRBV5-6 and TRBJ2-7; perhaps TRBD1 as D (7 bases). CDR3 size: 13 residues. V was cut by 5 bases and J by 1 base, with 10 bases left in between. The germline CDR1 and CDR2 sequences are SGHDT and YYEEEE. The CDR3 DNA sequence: TGTGCCAGCAGGGCGGGACAGTCCTACGAGCAGTACTTC. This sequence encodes CASRAGQSYEQYF.